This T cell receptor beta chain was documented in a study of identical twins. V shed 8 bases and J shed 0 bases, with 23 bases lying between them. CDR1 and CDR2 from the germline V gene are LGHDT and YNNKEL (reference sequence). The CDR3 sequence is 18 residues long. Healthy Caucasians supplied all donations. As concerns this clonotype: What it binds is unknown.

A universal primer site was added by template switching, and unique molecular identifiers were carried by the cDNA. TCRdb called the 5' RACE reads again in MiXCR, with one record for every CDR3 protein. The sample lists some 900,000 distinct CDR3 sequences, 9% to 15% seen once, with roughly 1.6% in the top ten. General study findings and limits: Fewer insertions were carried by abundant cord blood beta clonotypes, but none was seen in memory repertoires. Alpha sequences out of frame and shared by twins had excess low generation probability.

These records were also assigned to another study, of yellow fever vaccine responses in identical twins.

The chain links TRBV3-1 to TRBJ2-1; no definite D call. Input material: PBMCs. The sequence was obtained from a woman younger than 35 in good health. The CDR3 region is CASCLALLSDYSYNEQFF. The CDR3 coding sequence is TGTGCCAGCTGTTTAGCCTTACTGAGCGATTACTCCTACAATGAGCAGTTCTTC.